This TCR beta chain was captured in a study of molecular identifiers for immune sequencing clone quantification. Turning to the study itself: Across replicate runs, RNA obtained from about 21,000 or 97,000 naive CD8 cells was divided into five, with four undergoing sequencing.

TCRdb independently ran MiXCR on the PCR reads; one entry per CDR3 protein. The table records about half a million distinct CDR3 sequences, 25% of them present only once. The ends were cut back, 6 bases at V and 1 base at J, with 18 bases in the middle. Germline values: CDR1 LGHDT, CDR2 YNNKEL (reference sequence). The CDR3 spans 16 residues. This clonotype was seen ten or more times. The sample was naive CD8+ T cells from blood, with Jurkat cell RNA spiked in. Subset denoted: FACS-sorted CD8+CD4-CCR7+CD45RA+ naive T cells. The chain has TRBV3-1 and TRBJ1-1; D ambiguous. The receptor comes from a human donor in good health. Some libraries in this study had Jurkat cell RNA spiked in. CDR3 sequence: CASSPLRRTRNTEAFF. DNA of the CDR3: TGTGCCAGCAGTCCCCTTCGACGGACGAGGAACACTGAAGCTTTCTTT. Full variable domain (outside the CDR3, taken from reference TRBV3-1 and TRBJ1-1): DTAVSQTPKYLVTQMGNDKSIKCEQNLGHDTMYWYKQDSKKFLKIMFSYNNKELIINETVPNRFSPKSPDKAHLNLHINSLELGDSAVYFCASSPLRRTRNTEAFFGQGTRLTVV.